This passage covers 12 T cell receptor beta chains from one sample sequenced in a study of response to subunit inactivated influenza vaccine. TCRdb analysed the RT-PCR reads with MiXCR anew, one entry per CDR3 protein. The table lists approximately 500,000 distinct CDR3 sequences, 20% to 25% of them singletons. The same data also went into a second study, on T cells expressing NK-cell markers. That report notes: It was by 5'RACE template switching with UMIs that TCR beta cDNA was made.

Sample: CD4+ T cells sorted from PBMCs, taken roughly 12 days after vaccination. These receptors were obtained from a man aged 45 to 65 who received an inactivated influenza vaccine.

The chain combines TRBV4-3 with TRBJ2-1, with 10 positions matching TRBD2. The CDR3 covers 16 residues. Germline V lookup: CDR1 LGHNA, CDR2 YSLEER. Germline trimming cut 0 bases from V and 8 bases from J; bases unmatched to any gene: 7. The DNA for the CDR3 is TGCGCCAGCAGCCAAGATTGGGATAGCGGGAGGCATGAGCAGTTCTTC. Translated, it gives CASSQDWDSGRHEQFF.

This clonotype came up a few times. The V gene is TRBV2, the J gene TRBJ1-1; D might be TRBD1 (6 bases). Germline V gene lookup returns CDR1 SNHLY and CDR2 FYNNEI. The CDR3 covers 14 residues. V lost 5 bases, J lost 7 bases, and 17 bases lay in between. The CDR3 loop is CASSSTGYTSEAFF. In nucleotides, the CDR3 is TGTGCCAGCAGTAGTACAGGGTATACGAGTGAAGCTTTCTTT.

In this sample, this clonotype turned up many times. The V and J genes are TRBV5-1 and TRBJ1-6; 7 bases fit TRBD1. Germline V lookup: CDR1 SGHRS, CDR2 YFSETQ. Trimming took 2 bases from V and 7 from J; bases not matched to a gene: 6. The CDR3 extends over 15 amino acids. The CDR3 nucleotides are TGCGCCAGCAGCTTACAGGGACAGCGGAATTCACCCCTCCACTTT. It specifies CASSLQGQRNSPLHF.

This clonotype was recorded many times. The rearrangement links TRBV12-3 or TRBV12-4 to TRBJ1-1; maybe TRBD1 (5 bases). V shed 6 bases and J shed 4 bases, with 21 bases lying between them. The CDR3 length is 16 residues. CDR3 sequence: CASRPPVGGRTTEAFF. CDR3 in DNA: TGTGCCAGCAGACCGCCCGTTGGGGGTAGAACCACTGAAGCTTTCTTT.

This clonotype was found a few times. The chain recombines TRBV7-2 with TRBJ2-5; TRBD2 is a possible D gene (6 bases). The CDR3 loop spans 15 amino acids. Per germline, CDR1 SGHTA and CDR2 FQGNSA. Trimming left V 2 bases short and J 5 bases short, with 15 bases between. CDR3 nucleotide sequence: TGTGCCAGCAGCTTAAAGCGGGCGAGTAAGGAGACCCAGTACTTC. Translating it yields CASSLKRASKETQYF.

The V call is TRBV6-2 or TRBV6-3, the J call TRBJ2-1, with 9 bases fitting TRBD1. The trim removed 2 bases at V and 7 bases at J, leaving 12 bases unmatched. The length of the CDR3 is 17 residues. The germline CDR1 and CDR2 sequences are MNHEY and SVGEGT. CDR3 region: CASSYPRQGDFRNEQFF. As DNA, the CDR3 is TGTGCCAGCAGTTACCCCCGACAGGGGGATTTTCGTAATGAGCAGTTCTTC.

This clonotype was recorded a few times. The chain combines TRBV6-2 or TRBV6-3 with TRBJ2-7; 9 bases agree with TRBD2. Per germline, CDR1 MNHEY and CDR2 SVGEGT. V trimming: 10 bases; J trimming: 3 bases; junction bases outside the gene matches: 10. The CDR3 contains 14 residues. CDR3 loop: CATRLGLAYYEQYF. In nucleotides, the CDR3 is TGTGCCACCCGCCTCGGACTAGCGTACTACGAGCAGTACTTC.

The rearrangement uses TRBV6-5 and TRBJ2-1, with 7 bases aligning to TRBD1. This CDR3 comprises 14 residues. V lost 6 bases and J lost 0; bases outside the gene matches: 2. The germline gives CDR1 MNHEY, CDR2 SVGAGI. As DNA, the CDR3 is TGTGCCAGCAGGTACAGGGGCTCCTACAATGAGCAGTTCTTC. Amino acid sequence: CASRYRGSYNEQFF.

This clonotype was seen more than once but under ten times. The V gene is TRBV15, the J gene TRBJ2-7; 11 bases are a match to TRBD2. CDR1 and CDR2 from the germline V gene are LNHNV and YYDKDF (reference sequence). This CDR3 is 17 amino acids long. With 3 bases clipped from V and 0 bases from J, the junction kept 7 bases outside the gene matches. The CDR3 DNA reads TGTGCCACCAGCAGGGGACTAGCGGTCACGAGCTCCTACGAGCAGTACTTC. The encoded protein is CATSRGLAVTSSYEQYF. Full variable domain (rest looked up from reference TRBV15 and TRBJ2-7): DAMVIQNPRYQVTQFGKPVTLSCSQTLNHNVMYWYQQKSSQAPKLLFHYYDKDFNNEADTPDNFQSRRPNTSFCFLDIRSPGLGDTAMYLCATSRGLAVTSSYEQYFGPGTRLTVT.

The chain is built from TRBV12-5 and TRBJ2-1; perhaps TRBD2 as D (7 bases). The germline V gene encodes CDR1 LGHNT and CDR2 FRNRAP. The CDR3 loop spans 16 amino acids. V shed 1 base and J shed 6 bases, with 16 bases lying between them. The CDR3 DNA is TGTGCTAGTGGTTTGGCTACGGGTAGGGGGGGCAATGAGCAGTTCTTC. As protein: CASGLATGRGGNEQFF.

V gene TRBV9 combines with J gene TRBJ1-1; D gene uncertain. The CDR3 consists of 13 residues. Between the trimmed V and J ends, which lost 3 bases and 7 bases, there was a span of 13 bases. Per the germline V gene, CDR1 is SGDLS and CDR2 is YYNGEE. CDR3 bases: TGTGCCAGCAGCGCCGGCCCAGGAGGTGAAGCTTTCTTT. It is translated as CASSAGPGGEAFF.

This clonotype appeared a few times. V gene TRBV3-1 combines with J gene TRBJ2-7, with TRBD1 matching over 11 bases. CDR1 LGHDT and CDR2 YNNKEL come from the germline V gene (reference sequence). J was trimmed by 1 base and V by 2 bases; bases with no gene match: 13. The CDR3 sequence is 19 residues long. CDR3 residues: CASSQTPRGQGAQSYEQYF. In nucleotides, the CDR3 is TGTGCCAGCAGCCAAACCCCCCGTGGACAGGGGGCTCAATCCTACGAGCAGTACTTC.